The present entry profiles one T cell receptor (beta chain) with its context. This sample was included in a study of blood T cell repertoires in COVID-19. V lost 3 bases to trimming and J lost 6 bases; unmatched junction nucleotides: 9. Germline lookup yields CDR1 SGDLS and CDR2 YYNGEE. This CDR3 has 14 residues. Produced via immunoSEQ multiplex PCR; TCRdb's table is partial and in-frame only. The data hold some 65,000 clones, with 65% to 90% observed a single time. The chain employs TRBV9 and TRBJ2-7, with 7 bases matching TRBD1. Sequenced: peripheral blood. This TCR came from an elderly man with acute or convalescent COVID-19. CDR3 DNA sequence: TGTGCCAGCAGCGCCGCAACAGGGGTTTTCGAGCAGTACTTC. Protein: CASSAATGVFEQYF.